These 6 T cell receptor beta chains were sequenced from one sample in a study of T cells in localized non-small cell lung cancer. Clones were sequenced by immunoSEQ multiplex PCR, and TCRdb holds only the in-frame ones, with some missing. Of about 2,600 clones listed, around 28% are singletons. This specimen was lung tumor tissue, taken before any cancer treatment. These receptors originate from a male donor older than 55 with stage I lung adenocarcinoma.

V usage is TRBV29-1 and J usage is TRBJ1-5; no clear D. Germline V gene sequence: CDR1 SQVTM, CDR2 ANQGSEA. V was trimmed by 4 bases and J by 0 bases, leaving 4 bases between them. The CDR3 length is 12 residues. This CDR3 is CSVGDSNQPQHF. The CDR3 DNA is TGCAGCGTTGGGGATAGCAATCAGCCCCAGCATTTT.

This clone was seen a handful of times. The rearrangement links TRBV19 to TRBJ1-3; D is uncertain. Trimming stripped 5 bases from V and 0 bases from J, with 17 bases between. The CDR3 loop spans 17 amino acids. Germline V gene sequence: CDR1 LNHDA, CDR2 SQIVND (reference sequence). The CDR3 spells CASSPSGSFYSGNTIYF. Here the CDR3 DNA reads TGTGCCAGTAGTCCCTCGGGGAGCTTCTACTCTGGAAACACCATATATTTT.

This clone was counted a few times. The rearrangement links TRBV18 to TRBJ2-5; D remains unclear. Germline V lookup: CDR1 KGHSH, CDR2 LQKENI. V dropped 4 bases and J dropped 3 bases, with 15 bases sitting between them. This CDR3 comprises 15 residues. CDR3 sequence (DNA): TGTGCCAGCTCACTACGCCGGGCCCACAAAGAGACCCAGTACTTC. Translating gives CASSLRRAHKETQYF.

This chain links TRBV5-1 with TRBJ2-7; D gene unclear. Looked up from germline, CDR1 is SGHRS and CDR2 is YFSETQ. V shed 0 bases and J shed 7 bases, with 14 bases lying between them. The CDR3 sequence is 14 residues long. This CDR3 reads CASSLELDLLEQYF. The CDR3 DNA follows: TGCGCCAGCAGCTTGGAGTTAGACCTACTTGAGCAGTACTTC.

Sample share makes this clone medium-sized. The chain uses TRBV6-8 and TRBJ2-3; a possible D gene is TRBD1 (6 bases). The ends were cut back, 4 bases at V and 3 bases at J, with 14 bases in the middle. The CDR3 covers 15 residues. Germline loops: CDR1 MNHGY, CDR2 SAAAGT. DNA of the CDR3: TGTGCCAGCAGTTCAGGGGTACGAATAACAGATACGCAGTATTTT. This codes for CASSSGVRITDTQYF.

The rearrangement joins TRBV6-8 to TRBJ1-2; tentatively, D is TRBD1 (5 bases). Per the germline V gene, CDR1 is MNHGY and CDR2 is SAAAGT. There are 16 residues in the CDR3. Trimming removed 0 bases at V and 9 bases at J, with 20 bases between. In DNA form, the CDR3 reads TGTGCCAGCAGTTACTCCCAGTCCCCACCCGGGGGTCGCTACACCTTC. This codes for CASSYSQSPPGGRYTF.